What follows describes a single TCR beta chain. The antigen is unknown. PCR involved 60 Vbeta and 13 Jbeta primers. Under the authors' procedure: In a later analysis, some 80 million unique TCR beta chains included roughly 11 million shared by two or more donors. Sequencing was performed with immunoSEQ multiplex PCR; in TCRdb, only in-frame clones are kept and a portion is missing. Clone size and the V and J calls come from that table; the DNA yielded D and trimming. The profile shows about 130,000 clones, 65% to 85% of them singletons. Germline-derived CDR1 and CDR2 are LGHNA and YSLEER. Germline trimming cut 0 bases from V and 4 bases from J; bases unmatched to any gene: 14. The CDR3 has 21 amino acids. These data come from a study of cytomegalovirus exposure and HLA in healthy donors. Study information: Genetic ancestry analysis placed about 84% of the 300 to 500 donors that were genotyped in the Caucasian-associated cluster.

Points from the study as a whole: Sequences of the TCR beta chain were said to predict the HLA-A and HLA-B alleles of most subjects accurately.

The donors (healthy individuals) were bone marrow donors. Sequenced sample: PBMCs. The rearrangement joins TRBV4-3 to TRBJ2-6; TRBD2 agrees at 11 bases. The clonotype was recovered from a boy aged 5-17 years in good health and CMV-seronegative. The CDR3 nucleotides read TGCGCCAGCAGCCAAGAAGTAACTGGGGCTAGCGGGAGGACGGGGGCCAACGTCCTGACTTTC. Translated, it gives CASSQEVTGASGRTGANVLTF.